This TCR beta chain was recorded in a study of blood T cell repertoires in COVID-19 (dated by TCRdb to the early 2020s). At the level of the whole study: Collaborator samples came from the United States, Italy and Spain and covered acute and convalescent phases of COVID-19. The material from the prospective study consisted of cDNA or gDNA derived from T cells, B-cell-depleted T cells, or PBMCs. Deeply sampled blood TCRbeta repertoires from subjects exposed to, actively infected with, or recovered from COVID-19 were included in the dataset. The repertoires were made available in a free public database intended to serve as a resource for research on the immune response to SARS-CoV-2. Samples were obtained from the ongoing ImmuneRACE study (first 160 participants) and from about 1,300 subjects provided by 6 global collaborators. Nearly every sample came with metadata listing a de-identified subject ID, COVID-19 status, age in years and sex. Where available, HLA class I and class II types were obtained from metadata supplied by the sample provider rather than from assay-based typing.

Whole blood was collected in K2EDTA tubes by collaborating institutions according to the institutions' own protocols. For TCRbeta analysis, collaborators shipped samples as frozen whole blood, isolated PBMCs, or DNA extracted from either of those sample types. A word on this clone: This receptor's antigen is unknown. No base qualities exist here, and no much larger clone lies one base off it.

TCRbeta CDR3 regions were amplified from genomic DNA using the immunoSEQ Assay, a bias-controlled multiplex PCR. The authors' pipeline ran thus. Within the assay, amplification of reference gene primers was used to estimate how many nucleated cells each sample contained. To quantify the absolute abundance of each unique TCRbeta CDR3 rearrangement, sequence reads were collapsed and filtered. For each sample, productive Simpson clonality was calculated as the square root of Simpson's diversity index across productive rearrangements. TCRdb re-hosts the immuneACCESS table, in-frame sequences only. Its copies lack some clones; in the studies checked, an unresolved V gene accounts for under half of them, and the cause for the rest is not known. Clone size and V and J calls were adopted from that table, with D and trimming inferred from the DNA. A total of 35,000 to 45,000 clones appear in this sample, roughly nine tenths of them only once. 20% to 25% of the sample comes from the top ten.

Results and caveats for the whole study, not just this receptor: Clinical and demographic metadata were provided uncurated, with the amount varying by source and participant.

The germline V gene (reference sequence) yields SEHNR for CDR1 and FQNEAQ for CDR2. Trimming at the junction amounts to 1 base on V and 11 bases on J, and the germline ends lie 20 bases apart. The CDR3 measures 15 amino acids from cysteine to phenylalanine. CDR3 DNA only is kept here, 45 bases in frame from base 1. The sequenced material came from peripheral blood. The chain is assembled from TRBV7-9 and TRBJ1-1, with the D gene too uncertain to name. This TCR was sampled from a man in his sixties with acute or convalescent COVID-19. CDR3 sequence: CASSLDRSLGSGAFF. The base sequence is TGTGCCAGCAGCTTAGACCGCTCATTAGGGAGCGGTGCTTTCTTT.